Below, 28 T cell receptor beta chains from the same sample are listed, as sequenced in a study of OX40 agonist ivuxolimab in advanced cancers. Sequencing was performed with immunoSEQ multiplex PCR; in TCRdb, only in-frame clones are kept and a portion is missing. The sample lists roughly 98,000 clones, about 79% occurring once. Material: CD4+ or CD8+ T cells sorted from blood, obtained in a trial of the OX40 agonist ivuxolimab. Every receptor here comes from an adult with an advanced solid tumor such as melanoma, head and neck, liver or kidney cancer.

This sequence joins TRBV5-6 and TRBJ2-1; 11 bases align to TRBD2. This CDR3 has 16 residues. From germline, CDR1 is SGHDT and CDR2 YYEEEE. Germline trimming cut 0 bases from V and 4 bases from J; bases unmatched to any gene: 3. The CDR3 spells CASSLVAGGRYNEQFF. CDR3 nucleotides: TGTGCCAGCAGCTTGGTAGCGGGGGGGAGGTACAATGAGCAGTTCTTC.

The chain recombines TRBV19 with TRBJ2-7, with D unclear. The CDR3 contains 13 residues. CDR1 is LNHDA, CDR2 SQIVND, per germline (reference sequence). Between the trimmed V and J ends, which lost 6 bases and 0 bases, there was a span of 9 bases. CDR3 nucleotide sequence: TGTGCCAGTAGGGCCAGGACCTCCTACGAGCAGTACTTC. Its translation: CASRARTSYEQYF.

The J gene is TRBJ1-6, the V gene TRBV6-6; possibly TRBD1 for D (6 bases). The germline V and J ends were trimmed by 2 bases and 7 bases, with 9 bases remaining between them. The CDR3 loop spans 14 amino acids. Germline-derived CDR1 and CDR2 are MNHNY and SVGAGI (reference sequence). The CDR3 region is CASSYEGGNSPLHF. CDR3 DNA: TGTGCCAGCAGTTACGAGGGGGGCAATTCACCCCTCCACTTT.

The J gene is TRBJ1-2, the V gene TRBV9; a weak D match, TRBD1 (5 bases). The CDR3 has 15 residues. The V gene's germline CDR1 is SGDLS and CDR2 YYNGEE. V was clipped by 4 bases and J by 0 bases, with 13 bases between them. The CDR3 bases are TGTGCCAGCAGCACGGGACGGTTGGCTAACTATGGCTACACCTTC. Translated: CASSTGRLANYGYTF.

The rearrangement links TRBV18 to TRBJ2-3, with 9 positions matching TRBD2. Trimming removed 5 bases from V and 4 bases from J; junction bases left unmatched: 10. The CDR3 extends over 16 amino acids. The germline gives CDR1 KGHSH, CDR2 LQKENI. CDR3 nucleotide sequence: TGTGCCAGCTCAAAGGTATTAGCGGGAGATTCAGATACGCAGTATTTT. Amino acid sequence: CASSKVLAGDSDTQYF.

The CDR3 bases are TGCGCCAGCAGCTTAAGCGGGAGTCCCACCGGGGAGCTGTTTTTT. Protein sequence: CASSLSGSPTGELFF. The rearrangement uses TRBV5-1 and TRBJ2-2; 8 bases line up with TRBD2. Germline V gene data show CDR1 as SGHRS and CDR2 as YFSETQ. V dropped 2 bases and J dropped 4; count of bases not matched to a gene: 4. This CDR3 contains 15 residues. The full variable domain, in which reference TRBV5-1 and TRBJ2-2 provide the parts outside the CDR3, is KAGVTQTPRYLIKTRGQQVTLSCSPISGHRSVSWYQQTPGQGLQFLFEYFSETQRNKGNFPGRFSGRQFSNSRSEMNVSTLELGDSALYLCASSLSGSPTGELFFGEGSRLTVL.

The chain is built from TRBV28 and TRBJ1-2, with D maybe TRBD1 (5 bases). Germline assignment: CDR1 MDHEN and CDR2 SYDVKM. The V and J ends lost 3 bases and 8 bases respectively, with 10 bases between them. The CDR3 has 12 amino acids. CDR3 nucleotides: TGTGCCAGCAGTTTCCGGGGGTTGGGCTACACCTTC. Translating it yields CASSFRGLGYTF.

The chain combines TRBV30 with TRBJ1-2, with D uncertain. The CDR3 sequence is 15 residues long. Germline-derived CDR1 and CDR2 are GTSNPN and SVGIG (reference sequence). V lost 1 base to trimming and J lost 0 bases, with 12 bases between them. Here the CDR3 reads CAWSEQAGANYGYTF. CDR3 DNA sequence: TGTGCCTGGAGTGAGCAGGCTGGGGCTAACTATGGCTACACCTTC.

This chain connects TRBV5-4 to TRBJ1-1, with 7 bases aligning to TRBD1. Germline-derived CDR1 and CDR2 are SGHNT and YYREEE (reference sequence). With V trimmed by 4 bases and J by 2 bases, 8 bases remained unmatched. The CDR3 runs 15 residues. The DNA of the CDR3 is TGTGCCAGCAGCCCCACAGGGGAGAGAAACACTGAAGCTTTCTTT. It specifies CASSPTGERNTEAFF. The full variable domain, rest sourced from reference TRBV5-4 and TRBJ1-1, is ETGVTQSPTHLIKTRGQQVTLRCSSQSGHNTVSWYQQALGQGPQFIFQYYREEENGRGNFPPRFSGLQFPNYSSELNVNALELDDSALYLCASSPTGERNTEAFFGQGTRLTVV.

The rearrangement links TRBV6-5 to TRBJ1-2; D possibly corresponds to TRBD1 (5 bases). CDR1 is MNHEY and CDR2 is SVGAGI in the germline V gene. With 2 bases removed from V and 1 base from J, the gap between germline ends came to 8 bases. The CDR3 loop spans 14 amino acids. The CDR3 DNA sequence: TGTGCCAGCAGTTACCTAGGGGATAACTATGGCTACACCTTC. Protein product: CASSYLGDNYGYTF.

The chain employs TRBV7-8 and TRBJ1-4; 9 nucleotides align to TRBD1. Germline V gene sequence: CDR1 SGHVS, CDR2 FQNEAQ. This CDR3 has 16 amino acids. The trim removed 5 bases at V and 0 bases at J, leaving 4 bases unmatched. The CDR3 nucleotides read TGTGCCAGCAGCCCCGGACAGGGGACAACTAATGAAAAACTGTTTTTT. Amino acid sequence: CASSPGQGTTNEKLFF.

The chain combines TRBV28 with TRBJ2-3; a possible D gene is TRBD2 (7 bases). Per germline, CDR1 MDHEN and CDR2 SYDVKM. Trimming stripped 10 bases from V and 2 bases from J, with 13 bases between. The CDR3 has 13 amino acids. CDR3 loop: CATRGANTDTQYF. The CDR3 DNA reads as TGTGCCACCCGGGGGGCTAACACAGATACGCAGTATTTT.

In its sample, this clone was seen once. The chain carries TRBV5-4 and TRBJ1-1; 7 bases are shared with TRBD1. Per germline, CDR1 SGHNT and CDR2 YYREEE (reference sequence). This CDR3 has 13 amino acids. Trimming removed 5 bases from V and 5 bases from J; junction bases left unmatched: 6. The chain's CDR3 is CASRPTGETEAFF. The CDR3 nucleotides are TGTGCCAGCAGACCCACAGGGGAGACTGAAGCTTTCTTT.

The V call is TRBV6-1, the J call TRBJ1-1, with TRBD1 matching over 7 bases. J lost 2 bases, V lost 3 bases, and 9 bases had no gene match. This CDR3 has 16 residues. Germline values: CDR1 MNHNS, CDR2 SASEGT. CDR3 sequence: CASSEVRGGGNTEAFF. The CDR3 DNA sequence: TGTGCCAGCAGTGAGGTCAGGGGGGGAGGAAACACTGAAGCTTTCTTT.

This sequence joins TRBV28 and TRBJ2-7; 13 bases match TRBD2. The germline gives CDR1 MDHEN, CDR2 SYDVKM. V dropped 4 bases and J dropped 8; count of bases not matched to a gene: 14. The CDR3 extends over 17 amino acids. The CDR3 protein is CASSSGLAGDRALKQYF. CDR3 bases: TGTGCCAGCAGTTCAGGACTAGCGGGAGACCGTGCCTTAAAGCAGTACTTC.

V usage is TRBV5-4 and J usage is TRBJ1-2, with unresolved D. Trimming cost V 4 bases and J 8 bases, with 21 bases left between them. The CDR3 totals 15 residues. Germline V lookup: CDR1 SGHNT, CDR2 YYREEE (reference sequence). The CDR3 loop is CASSLLGSGIRGYTF. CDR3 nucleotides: TGTGCCAGCAGCCTTCTGGGGTCGGGGATTAGGGGCTACACCTTC. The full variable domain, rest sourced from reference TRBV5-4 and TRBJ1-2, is ETGVTQSPTHLIKTRGQQVTLRCSSQSGHNTVSWYQQALGQGPQFIFQYYREEENGRGNFPPRFSGLQFPNYSSELNVNALELDDSALYLCASSLLGSGIRGYTFGSGTRLTVV.

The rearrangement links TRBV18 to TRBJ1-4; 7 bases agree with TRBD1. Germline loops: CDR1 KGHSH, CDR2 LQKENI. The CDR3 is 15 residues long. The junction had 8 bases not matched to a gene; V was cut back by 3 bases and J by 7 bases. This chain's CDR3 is CASSPWTGTTEKLFF. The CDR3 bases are TGTGCCAGCTCACCCTGGACAGGAACGACTGAAAAACTGTTTTTT.

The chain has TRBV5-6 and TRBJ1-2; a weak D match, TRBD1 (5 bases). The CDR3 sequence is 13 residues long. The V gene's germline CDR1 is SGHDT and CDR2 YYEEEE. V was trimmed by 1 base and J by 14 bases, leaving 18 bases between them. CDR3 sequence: CASSLNRHSGGTF. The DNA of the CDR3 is TGTGCCAGCAGCTTGAATCGGCACAGCGGGGGGACCTTC.

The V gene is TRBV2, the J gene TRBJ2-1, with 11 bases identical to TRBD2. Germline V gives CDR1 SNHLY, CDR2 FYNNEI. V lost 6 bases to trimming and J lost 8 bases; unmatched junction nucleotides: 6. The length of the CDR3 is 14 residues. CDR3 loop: CASRVAGGPYEQFF. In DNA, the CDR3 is TGTGCCAGCAGAGTAGCGGGAGGGCCCTATGAGCAGTTCTTC. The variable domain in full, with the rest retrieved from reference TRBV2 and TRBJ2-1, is EPEVTQTPSHQVTQMGQEVILRCVPISNHLYFYWYRQILGQKVEFLVSFYNNEISEKSEIFDDQFSVERPDGSNFTLKIRSTKLEDSAMYFCASRVAGGPYEQFFGPGTRLTVL.

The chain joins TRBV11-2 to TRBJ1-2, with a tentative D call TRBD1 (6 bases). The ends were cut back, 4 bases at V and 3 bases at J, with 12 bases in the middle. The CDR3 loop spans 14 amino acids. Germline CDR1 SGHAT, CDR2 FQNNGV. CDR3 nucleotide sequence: TGTGCCAGCAGCTCCGGAACAGGGCACTATGGCTACACCTTC. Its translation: CASSSGTGHYGYTF.

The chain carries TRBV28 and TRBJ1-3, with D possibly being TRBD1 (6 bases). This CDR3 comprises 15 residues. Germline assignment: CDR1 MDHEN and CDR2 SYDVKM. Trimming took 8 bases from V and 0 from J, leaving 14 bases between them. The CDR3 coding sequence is TGTGCCAGCCTCGGGGGCTCGAGCTCTGGAAACACCATATATTTT. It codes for CASLGGSSSGNTIYF.

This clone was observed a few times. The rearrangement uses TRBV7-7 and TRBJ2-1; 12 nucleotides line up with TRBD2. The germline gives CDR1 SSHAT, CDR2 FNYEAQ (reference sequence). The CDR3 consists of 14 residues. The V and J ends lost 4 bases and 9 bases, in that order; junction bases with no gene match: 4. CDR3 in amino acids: CASSSGLAGTEQFF. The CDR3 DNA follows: TGTGCCAGCAGCTCCGGACTAGCGGGGACTGAGCAGTTCTTC.

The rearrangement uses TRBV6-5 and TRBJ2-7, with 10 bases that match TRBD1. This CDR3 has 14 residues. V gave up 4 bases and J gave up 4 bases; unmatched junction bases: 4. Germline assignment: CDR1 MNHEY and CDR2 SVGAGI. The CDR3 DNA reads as TGTGCCAGCAGTTTCCGACAGGGGGCTTACGAGCAGTACTTC. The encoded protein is CASSFRQGAYEQYF.

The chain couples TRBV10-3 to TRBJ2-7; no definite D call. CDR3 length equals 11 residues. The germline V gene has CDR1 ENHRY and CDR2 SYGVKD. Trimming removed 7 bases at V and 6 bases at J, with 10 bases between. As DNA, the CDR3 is TGTGCCATCAAAACCGAAGTCGAGCAGTACTTC. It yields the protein CAIKTEVEQYF.

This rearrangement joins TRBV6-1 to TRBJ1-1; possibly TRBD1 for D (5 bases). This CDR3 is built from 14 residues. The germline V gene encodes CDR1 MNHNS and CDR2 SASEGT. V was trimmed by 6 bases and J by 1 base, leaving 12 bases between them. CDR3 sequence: CASRGPYPNTEAFF. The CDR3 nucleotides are TGTGCCAGCAGGGGGCCCTATCCGAACACTGAAGCTTTCTTT.

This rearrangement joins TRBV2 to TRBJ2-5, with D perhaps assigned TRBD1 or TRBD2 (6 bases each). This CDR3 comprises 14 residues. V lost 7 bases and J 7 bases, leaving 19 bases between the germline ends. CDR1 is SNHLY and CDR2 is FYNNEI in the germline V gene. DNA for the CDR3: TGTGCCAGCACCGGGGGCGGAGGCAGGGGGACCCAGTACTTC. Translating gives CASTGGGGRGTQYF.

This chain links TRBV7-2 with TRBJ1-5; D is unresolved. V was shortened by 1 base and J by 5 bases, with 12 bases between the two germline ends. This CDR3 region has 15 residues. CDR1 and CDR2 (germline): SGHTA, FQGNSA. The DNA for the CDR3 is TGTGCCAGCAGCTTAGGATCGGGGAGGGATCAGCCCCAGCATTTT. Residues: CASSLGSGRDQPQHF.

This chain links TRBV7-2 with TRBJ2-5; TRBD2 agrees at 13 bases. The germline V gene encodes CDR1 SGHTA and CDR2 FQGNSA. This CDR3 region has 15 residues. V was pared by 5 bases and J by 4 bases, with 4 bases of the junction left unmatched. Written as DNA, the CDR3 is TGTGCCAGCAGCCCTACTAGCGGGAGGGTAGAGACCCAGTACTTC. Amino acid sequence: CASSPTSGRVETQYF. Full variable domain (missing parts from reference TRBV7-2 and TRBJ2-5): GAGVSQSPSNKVTEKGKDVELRCDPISGHTALYWYRQSLGQGLEFLIYFQGNSAPDKSGLPSDRFSAERTGGSVSTLTIQRTQQEDSAVYLCASSPTSGRVETQYFGPGTRLLVL.